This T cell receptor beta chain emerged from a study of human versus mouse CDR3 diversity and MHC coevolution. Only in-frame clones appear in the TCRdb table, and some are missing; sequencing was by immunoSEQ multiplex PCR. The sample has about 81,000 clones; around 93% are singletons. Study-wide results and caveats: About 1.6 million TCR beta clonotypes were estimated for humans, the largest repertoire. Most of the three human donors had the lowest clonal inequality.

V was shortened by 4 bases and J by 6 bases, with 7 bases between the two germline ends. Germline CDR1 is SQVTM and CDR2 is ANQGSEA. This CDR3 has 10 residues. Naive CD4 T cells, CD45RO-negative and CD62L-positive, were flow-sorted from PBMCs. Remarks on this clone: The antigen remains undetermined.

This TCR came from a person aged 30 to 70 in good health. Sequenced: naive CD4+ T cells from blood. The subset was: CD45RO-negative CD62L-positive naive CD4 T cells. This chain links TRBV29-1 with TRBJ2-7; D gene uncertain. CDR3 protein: CSVAGAEQYF. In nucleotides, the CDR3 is TGCAGCGTTGCTGGAGCCGAGCAGTACTTC.